Below, 7 T cell receptor beta chains from the same sample are listed, as sequenced in a study of CD8 T cells in ankylosing spondylitis. Study conclusions and caveats: Made up of fewer than 10 highly homologous variants, a TCR beta motif appeared characteristic of ankylosing spondylitis blood.

TCRdb independently ran MiXCR on the 5' RACE reads; one entry per CDR3 protein. Of about 500,000 distinct CDR3 sequences in the sample, under 5.5% were seen once. These receptors' antigens are unknown. Sequencing used blood, either unsorted or a sorted T cell fraction (not recorded which). The origin of the receptors is a male donor with ankylosing spondylitis.

The table lists this clonotype with a few counts. The CDR3 sequence: CASSGTNYEQYF. The CDR3 coding sequence is TGTGCCAGCTCAGGGACGAACTACGAGCAGTACTTC. This chain uses TRBV18 with TRBJ2-7; D assignment may be TRBD1 or TRBD2 (5 bases each). Deletions cut 5 bases from V and 3 bases from J, with 8 bases between. This CDR3 is built from 12 residues. CDR1 is KGHSH and CDR2 is LQKENI in the germline V gene. Drawing the rest from reference TRBV18 and TRBJ2-7, the complete variable domain is NAGVMQNPRHLVRRRGQEARLRCSPMKGHSHVYWYRQLPEEGLKFMVYLQKENIIDESGMPKERFSAEFPKEGPSILRIQQVVRGDSAAYFCASSGTNYEQYFGPGTRLTVT.

This clonotype was seen a handful of times. The V gene is TRBV28, the J gene TRBJ2-1; no firm D call. CDR1 MDHEN and CDR2 SYDVKM come from the germline V gene. CDR3 length: 15 amino acids. The V gene lost 1 base and the J gene lost 0 bases, with 7 bases spanning the gap. CDR3 loop: CASSLYRSSYNEQFF. The CDR3 region has the DNA TGTGCCAGCAGTTTATACAGAAGCTCCTACAATGAGCAGTTCTTC. The full variable domain, rest sourced from reference TRBV28 and TRBJ2-1, is DVKVTQSSRYLVKRTGEKVFLECVQDMDHENMFWYRQDPGLGLRLIYFSYDVKMKEKGDIPEGYSVSREKKERFSLILESASTNQTSMYLCASSLYRSSYNEQFFGPGTRLTVL.

This clonotype was detected many times. The V and J genes are TRBV7-8 and TRBJ2-7, with D perhaps matching TRBD1 or TRBD2 (5 bases each). Germline CDR1 reads SGHVS; CDR2 reads FQNEAQ. The CDR3 is 15 amino acids. The ends were cut back, 1 base at V and 0 bases at J, with 10 bases in the middle. DNA of the CDR3: TGTGCCAGCAGCTTAGAATACGGGGCCTCCTACGAGCAGTACTTC. Amino acids: CASSLEYGASYEQYF.

The sample holds many counts of this clonotype. The chain joins TRBV6-1 to TRBJ2-1; D may correspond to TRBD1 or TRBD2 (5 bases each). Looked up from germline, CDR1 is MNHNS and CDR2 is SASEGT. Trimming took off 6 bases at V and 0 bases at J, with 9 bases between the two ends. This CDR3 is built from 14 residues. DNA of the CDR3: TGTGCCAGCAGAGAGGGGAGCTCCTACAATGAGCAGTTCTTC. Amino acids: CASREGSSYNEQFF.

This clonotype has more than one count but fewer than ten. The chain links TRBV2 to TRBJ2-2, with a weak D call TRBD2 (6 bases). The CDR3 contains 15 residues. The V end lost 6 bases, the J end lost 5 bases, and 16 bases lay between the germline ends. Germline loops: CDR1 SNHLY, CDR2 FYNNEI. Here the CDR3 DNA reads TGTGCCAGCAGAGGGGACTCCGGGAGTACCGGGGAGCTGTTTTTT. Encoded protein: CASRGDSGSTGELFF.

This clonotype was found many times. CDR3 sequence reads: CASSQSRTGFGYTF. The DNA of the CDR3 is TGTGCCAGCAGCCAATCACGGACTGGGTTCGGCTACACCTTC. The genes are TRBV4-2 and TRBJ1-2; D is uncertain. Germline values: CDR1 LGHNA, CDR2 YNFKEQ. The CDR3 has 14 amino acids. V was shortened by 2 bases and J by 8 bases, with 15 bases between the two germline ends.

This clonotype was detected ten times or more. The V and J genes are TRBV7-9 and TRBJ2-1; 11 bases line up with TRBD2. CDR1 and CDR2 (germline): SEHNR, FQNEAQ (reference sequence). Trimming at V came to 4 bases and at J to 7 bases, leaving 12 bases not matched to a gene. This CDR3 comprises 17 residues. CDR3 sequence: CASSSSPGSGRGNEQFF. The CDR3 coding sequence is TGTGCCAGCAGCTCCTCTCCGGGTAGCGGGAGGGGGAATGAGCAGTTCTTC. Full variable domain (outside the CDR3, taken from reference TRBV7-9 and TRBJ2-1): DTGVSQNPRHKITKRGQNVTFRCDPISEHNRLYWYRQTLGQGPEFLTYFQNEAQLEKSRLLSDRFSAERPKGSFSTLEIQRTEQGDSAMYLCASSSSPGSGRGNEQFFGPGTRLTVL.